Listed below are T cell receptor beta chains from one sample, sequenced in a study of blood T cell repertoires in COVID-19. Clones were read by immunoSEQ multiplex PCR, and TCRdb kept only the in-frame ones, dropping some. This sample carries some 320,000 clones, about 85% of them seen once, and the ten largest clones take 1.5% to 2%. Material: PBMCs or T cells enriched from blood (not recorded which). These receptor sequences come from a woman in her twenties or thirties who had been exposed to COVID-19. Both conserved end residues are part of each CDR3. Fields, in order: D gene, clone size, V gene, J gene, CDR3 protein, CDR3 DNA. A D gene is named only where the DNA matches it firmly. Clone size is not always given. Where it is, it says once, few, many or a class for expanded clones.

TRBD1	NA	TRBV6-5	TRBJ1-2	CASSRGLYGYTF	TGTGCCAGCAGCAGGGGGCTCTATGGCTACACCTTC
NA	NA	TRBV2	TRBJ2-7	CASKVGQRAYEQYF	TGTGCCAGCAAAGTTGGACAGAGAGCCTACGAGCAGTACTTC
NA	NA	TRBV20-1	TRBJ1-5	CSASQGSNQPQHF	TGCAGTGCTAGTCAGGGTAGCAATCAGCCCCAGCATTTT
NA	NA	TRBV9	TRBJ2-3	CASSPGLDTQYF	TGTGCCAGCAGCCCGGGACTAGATACGCAGTATTTT
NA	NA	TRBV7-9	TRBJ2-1	CASSPPTGGGYNEQFF	TGTGCCAGCAGCCCGCCAACGGGGGGCGGGTACAATGAGCAGTTCTTC
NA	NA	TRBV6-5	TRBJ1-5	CASRNGLFSNQPQHF	TGTGCCAGCAGAAACGGTCTTTTTAGCAATCAGCCCCAGCATTTT
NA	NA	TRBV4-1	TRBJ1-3	CASSPYGQRGNTIYF	TGCGCCAGCAGCCCCTACGGACAAAGAGGAAACACCATATATTTT
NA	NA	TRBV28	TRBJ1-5	CASREQGDQPQHF	TGTGCCAGCAGGGAACAGGGCGATCAGCCCCAGCATTTT
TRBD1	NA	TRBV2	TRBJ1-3	CASSEGPDRGSSGNTIYF	TGTGCCAGCAGTGAAGGTCCGGACAGGGGGAGCTCTGGAAACACCATATATTTT
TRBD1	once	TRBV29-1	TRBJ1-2	CSVEDRLGTGPGYGYTF	TGCAGCGTTGAAGATCGTCTCGGGACAGGGCCTGGCTATGGCTACACCTTC
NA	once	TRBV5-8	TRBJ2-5	CASSPGTDYQETQYF	TGTGCCAGCAGCCCCGGGACTGACTACCAAGAGACCCAGTACTTC
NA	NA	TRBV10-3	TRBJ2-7	CAAPDSLSYEQYF	TGTGCCGCCCCGGACAGCCTTTCCTACGAGCAGTACTTC
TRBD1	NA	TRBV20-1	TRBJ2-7	CSASRKDRGNF	TGCAGTGCTTCACGAAAGGACAGGGGTAACTTC
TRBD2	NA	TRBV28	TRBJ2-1	CASRSLAGGRNEQFF	TGTGCCAGCAGGTCACTAGCGGGAGGGCGCAATGAGCAGTTCTTC
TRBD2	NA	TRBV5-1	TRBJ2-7	CATSIAGSYEQYF	TGCGCCACTTCAATAGCGGGGTCCTACGAGCAGTACTTC
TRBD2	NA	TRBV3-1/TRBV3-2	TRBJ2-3	CASSRSWTSGLAGNTQYF	TGTGCCAGCAGCCGATCCTGGACTAGCGGGTTAGCAGGTAATACGCAGTATTTT
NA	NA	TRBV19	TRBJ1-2	CASSIGQGQSYGYTF	TGTGCCAGTAGTATCGGGCAGGGTCAAAGCTATGGCTACACCTTC
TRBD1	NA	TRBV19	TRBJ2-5	CASSTGTGETETQYF	TGTGCCAGTAGTACCGGGACAGGAGAGACGGAGACCCAGTACTTC